The text below deals with one TCR beta chain. The sample originates from a study of monozygotic twins with inflammatory bowel disease. Template-switch reactions added UMIs with a 6-nucleotide sample barcode. TCRdb reanalyzed the 5' RACE reads and collapses them to one entry per CDR3 protein, without DNA. This listing includes approximately 400,000 distinct CDR3 sequences. CDR3 size: 14 residues. Germline CDR1 SGHTA, CDR2 FQGTGA. Donors gave approximately 2.5 ml of blood apiece. Whole-blood total RNA was extracted without T cell sorting. The V and J genes are TRBV7-3 and TRBJ2-1; the TRBD1 assignment by TCRdb is unverifiable without DNA. Sample: blood. The origin of this receptor is a human donor with ulcerative colitis or Crohn's disease, or a healthy co-twin of an affected twin (not recorded which). CDR3 loop: CASSLSGGNNEQFF.